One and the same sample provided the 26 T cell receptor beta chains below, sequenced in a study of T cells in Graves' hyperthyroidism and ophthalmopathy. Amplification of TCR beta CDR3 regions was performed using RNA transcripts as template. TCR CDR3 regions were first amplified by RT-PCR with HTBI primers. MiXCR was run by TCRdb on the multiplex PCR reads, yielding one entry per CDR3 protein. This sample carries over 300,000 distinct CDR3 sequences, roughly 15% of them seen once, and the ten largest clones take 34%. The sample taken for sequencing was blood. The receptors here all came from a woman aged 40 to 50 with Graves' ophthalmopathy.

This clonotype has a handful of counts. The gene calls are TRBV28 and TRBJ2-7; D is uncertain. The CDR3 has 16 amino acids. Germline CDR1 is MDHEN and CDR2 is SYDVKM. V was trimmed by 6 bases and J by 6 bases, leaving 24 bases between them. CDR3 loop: CASSLRSWADPFEQYF. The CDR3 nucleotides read TGTGCCAGCAGCCTAAGAAGTTGGGCGGACCCCTTCGAGCAGTACTTC.

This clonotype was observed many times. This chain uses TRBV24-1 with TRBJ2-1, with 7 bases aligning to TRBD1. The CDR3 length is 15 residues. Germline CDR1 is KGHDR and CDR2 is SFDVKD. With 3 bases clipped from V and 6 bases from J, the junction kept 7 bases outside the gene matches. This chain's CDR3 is CATSDPLTGFNEQFF. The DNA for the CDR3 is TGTGCCACCAGTGATCCGCTGACAGGGTTCAATGAGCAGTTCTTC.

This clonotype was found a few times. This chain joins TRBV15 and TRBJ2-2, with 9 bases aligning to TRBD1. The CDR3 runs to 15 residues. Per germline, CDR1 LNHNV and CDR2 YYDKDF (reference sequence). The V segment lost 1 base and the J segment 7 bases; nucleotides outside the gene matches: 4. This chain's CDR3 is CATSRGQGGGGELFF. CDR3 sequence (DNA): TGTGCCACCAGCAGAGGACAGGGGGGCGGCGGGGAGCTGTTTTTT.

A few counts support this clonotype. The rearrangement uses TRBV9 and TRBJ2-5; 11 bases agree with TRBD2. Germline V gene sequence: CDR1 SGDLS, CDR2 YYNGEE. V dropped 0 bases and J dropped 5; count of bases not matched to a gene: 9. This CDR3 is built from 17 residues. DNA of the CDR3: TGTGCCAGCAGCGTAGATGTAGCGGGAGGGTCGGTGGAGACCCAGTACTTC. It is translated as CASSVDVAGGSVETQYF.

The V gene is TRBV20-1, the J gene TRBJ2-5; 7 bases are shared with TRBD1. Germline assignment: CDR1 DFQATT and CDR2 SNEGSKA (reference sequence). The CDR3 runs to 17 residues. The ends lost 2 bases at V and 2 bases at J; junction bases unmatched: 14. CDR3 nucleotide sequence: TGCAGTGCTAGACCCCGGTGGGGACAGAGGGGTCAAGAGACCCAGTACTTC. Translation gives CSARPRWGQRGQETQYF.

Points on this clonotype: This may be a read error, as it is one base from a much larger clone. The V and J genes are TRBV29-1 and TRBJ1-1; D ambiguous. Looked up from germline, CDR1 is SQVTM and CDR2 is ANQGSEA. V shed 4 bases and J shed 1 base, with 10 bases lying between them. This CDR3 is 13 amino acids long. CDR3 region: CSVVKGPNTEAFF. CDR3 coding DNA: TGCAGCGTTGTTAAAGGCCCGAACACTGAAGCTTTCTTT.

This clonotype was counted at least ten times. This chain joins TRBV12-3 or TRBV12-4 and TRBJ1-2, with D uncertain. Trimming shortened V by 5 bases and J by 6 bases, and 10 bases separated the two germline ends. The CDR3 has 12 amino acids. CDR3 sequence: CASSPGTDGYTF. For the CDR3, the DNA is TGTGCCAGCAGTCCCGGAACCGATGGCTACACCTTC.

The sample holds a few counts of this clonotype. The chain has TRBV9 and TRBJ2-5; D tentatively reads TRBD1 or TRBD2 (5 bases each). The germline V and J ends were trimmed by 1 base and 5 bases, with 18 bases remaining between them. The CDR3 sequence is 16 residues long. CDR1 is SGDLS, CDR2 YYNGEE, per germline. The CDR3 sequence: CASSVTPAGSMETQYF. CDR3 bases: TGTGCCAGCAGCGTAACGCCGGCAGGGAGTATGGAGACCCAGTACTTC. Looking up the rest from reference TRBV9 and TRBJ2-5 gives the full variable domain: DSGVTQTPKHLITATGQRVTLRCSPRSGDLSVYWYQQSLDQGLQFLIQYYNGEERAKGNILERFSAQQFPDLHSELNLSSLELGDSALYFCASSVTPAGSMETQYFGPGTRLLVL.

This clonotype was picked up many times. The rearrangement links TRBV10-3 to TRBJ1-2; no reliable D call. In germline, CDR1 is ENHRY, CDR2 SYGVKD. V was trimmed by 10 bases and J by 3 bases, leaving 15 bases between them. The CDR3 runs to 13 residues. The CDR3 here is CATAPNSDYGYTF. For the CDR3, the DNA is TGTGCCACCGCTCCGAACAGCGACTATGGCTACACCTTC.

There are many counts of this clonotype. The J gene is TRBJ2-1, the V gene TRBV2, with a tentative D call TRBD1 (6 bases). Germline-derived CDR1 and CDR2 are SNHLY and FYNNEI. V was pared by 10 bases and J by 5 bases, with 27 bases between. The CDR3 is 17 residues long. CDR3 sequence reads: CAITGDIYPSSNNEQFF. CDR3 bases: TGTGCCATTACTGGGGACATCTATCCATCCAGCAACAATGAGCAGTTCTTC.

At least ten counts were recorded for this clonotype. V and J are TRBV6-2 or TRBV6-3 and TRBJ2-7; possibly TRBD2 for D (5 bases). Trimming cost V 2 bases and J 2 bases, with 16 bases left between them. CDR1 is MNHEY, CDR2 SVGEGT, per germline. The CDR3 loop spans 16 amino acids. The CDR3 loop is CASSYPGERATYEQYF. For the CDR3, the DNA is TGTGCCAGCAGTTACCCCGGGGAGCGTGCAACCTACGAGCAGTACTTC.

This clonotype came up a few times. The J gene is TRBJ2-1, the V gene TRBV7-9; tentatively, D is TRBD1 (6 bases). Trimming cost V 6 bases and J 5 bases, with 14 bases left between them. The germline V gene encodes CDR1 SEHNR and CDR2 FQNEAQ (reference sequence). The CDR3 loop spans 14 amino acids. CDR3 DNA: TGTGCCAGCAGACTTCAGGGGAGCCACAATGAGCAGTTCTTC. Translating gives CASRLQGSHNEQFF. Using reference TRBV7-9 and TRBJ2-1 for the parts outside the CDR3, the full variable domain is DTGVSQNPRHKITKRGQNVTFRCDPISEHNRLYWYRQTLGQGPEFLTYFQNEAQLEKSRLLSDRFSAERPKGSFSTLEIQRTEQGDSAMYLCASRLQGSHNEQFFGPGTRLTVL.

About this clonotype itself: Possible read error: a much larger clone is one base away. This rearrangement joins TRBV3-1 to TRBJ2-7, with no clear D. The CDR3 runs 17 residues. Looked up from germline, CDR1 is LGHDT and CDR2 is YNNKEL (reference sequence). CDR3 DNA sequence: TGTGCCAGCATCCAAGATCCTCCACCGGCCGAGGCCTACGAGCAGTACTTC. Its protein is CASIQDPPPAEAYEQYF.

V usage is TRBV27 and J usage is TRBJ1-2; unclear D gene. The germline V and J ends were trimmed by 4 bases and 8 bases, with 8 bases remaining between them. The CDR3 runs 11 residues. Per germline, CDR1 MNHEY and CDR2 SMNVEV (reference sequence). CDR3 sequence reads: CASSSGYGYTF. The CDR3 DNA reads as TGTGCCAGCAGTTCCGGGTACGGCTACACCTTC.

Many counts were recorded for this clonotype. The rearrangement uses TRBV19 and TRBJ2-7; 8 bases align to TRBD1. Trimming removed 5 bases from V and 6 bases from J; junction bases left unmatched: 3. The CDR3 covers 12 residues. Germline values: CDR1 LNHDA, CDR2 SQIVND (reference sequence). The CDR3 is CASSQQGGEQYF. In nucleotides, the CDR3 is TGTGCCAGTAGTCAACAGGGGGGCGAGCAGTACTTC.

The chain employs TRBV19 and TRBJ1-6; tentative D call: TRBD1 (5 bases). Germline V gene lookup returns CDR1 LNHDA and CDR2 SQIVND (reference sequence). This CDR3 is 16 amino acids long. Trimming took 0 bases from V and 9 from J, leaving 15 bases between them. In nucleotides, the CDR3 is TGTGCCAGTAGTATAGATGGAGGGACTGGATTTTCACCCCTCCACTTT. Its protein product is CASSIDGGTGFSPLHF.

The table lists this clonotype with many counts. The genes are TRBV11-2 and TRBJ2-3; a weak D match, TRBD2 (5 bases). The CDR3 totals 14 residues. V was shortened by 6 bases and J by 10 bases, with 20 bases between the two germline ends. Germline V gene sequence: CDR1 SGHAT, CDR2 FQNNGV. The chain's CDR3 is CASRRTGSLSAQYF. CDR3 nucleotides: TGTGCCAGCAGACGGACGGGGAGTTTGAGTGCGCAGTATTTT.

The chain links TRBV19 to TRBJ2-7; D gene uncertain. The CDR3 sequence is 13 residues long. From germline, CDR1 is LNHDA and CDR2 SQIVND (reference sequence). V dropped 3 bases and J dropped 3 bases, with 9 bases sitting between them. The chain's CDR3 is CASSMNNYYEQYF. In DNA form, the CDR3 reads TGTGCCAGTAGTATGAACAATTACTACGAGCAGTACTTC.

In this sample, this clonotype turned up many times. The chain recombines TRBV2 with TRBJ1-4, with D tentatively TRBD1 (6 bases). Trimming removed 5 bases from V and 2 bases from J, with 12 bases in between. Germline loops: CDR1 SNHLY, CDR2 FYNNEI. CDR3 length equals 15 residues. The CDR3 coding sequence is TGTGCCAGCAGTAAAACAGGGTGGACTAATGAAAAACTGTTTTTT. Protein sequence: CASSKTGWTNEKLFF.

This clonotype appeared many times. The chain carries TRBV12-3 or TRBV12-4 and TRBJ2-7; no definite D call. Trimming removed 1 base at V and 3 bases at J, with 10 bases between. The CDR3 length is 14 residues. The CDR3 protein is CASSLEGAFYEQYF. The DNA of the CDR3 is TGTGCCAGCAGTTTAGAAGGTGCTTTCTACGAGCAGTACTTC.

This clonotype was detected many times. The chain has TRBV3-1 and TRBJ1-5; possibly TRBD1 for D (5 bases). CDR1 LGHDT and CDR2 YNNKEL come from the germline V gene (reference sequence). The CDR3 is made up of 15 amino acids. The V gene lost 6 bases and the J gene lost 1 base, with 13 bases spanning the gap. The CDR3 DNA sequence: TGTGCCAGCAGTCCGCGTAGGGGAAGCAATCAGCCCCAGCATTTT. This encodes CASSPRRGSNQPQHF.

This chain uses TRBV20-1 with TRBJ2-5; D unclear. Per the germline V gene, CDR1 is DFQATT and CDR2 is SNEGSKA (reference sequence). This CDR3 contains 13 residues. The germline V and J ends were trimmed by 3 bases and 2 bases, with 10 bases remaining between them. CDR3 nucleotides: TGCAGTGCTAGGCGTAAGTCTCAAGAGACCCAGTACTTC. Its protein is CSARRKSQETQYF.

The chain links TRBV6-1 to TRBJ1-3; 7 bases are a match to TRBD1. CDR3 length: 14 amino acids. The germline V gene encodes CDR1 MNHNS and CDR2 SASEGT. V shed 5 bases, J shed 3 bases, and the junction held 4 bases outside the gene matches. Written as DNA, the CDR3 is TGTGCCAGCAGTCTCGGGACAGTTGGAAACACCATATATTTT. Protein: CASSLGTVGNTIYF.

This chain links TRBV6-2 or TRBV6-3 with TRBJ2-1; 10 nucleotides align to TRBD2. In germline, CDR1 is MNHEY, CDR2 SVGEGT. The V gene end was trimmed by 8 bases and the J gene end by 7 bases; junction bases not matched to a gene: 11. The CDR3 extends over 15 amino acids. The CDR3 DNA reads TGTGCCAGCGGGGAACTAGCGGGGAGGAGAAATGAGCAGTTCTTC. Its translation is CASGELAGRRNEQFF.

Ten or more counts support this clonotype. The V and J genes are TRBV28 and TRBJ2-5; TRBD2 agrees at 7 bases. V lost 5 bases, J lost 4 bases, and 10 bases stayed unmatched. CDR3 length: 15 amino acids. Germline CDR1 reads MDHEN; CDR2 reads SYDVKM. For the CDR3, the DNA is TGTGCCAGCAGTCCTCCGAGGGAGGGAGGAGAGACCCAGTACTTC. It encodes CASSPPREGGETQYF.

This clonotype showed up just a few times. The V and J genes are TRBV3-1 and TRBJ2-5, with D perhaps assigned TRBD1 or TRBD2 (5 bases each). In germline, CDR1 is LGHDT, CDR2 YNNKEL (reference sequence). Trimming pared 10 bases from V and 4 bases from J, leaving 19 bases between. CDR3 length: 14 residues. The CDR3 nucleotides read TGTGCCACCAGTGATTCCTCCGGGGCAGAGACCCAGTACTTC. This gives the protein CATSDSSGAETQYF.